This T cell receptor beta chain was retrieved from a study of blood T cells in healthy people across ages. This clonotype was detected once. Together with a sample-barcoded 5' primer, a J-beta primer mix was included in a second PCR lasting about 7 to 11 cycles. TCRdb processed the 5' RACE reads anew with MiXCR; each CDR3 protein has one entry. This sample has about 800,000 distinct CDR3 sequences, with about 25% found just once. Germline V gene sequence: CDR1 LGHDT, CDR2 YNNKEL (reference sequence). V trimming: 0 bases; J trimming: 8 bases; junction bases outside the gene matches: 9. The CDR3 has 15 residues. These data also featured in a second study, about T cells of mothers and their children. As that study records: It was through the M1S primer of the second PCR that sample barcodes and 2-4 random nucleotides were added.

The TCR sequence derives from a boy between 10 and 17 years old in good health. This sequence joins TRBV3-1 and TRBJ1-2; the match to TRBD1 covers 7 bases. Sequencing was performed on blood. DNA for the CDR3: TGTGCCAGCAGCCAAGATTTAACAGGGGCAGGCGGCTACACCTTC. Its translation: CASSQDLTGAGGYTF.